The 10 T cell receptor beta chains listed next were all sequenced from one sample in a study of blood T cells in healthy people across ages. PCR was performed a second time for about 6 to 11 cycles using a sample-barcoded 5' primer and a J-beta primer mix. Each CDR3 protein gets one entry after TCRdb re-called the 5' RACE reads with MiXCR. The sample comprises about 680,000 distinct CDR3 sequences, more than 40% of which are singletons, and under 35% rests with the top ten. The sample consisted of blood. The source of these receptors is a woman aged 55-70 years in good health.

The chain joins TRBV7-2 to TRBJ2-7; D gene uncertain. Trimming stripped 2 bases from V and 3 bases from J, with 11 bases between. Germline lookup yields CDR1 SGHTA and CDR2 FQGNSA. The CDR3 has 14 residues. The CDR3 protein is CASSLSGVNYEQYF. Here the CDR3 DNA reads TGTGCCAGCAGCTTATCTGGGGTGAACTACGAGCAGTACTTC.

The rearrangement uses TRBV20-1 and TRBJ1-2, with a possible D match to TRBD1 (6 bases). CDR3 length: 13 residues. Trimming shortened V by 8 bases and J by 5 bases, and 18 bases separated the two germline ends. CDR1 DFQATT and CDR2 SNEGSKA come from the germline V gene (reference sequence). The CDR3 loop is CSSGGGQPYGYTF. CDR3 DNA sequence: TGCAGTTCTGGGGGCGGACAGCCTTATGGCTACACCTTC.

This clonotype was counted only a few times. This chain uses TRBV20-1 with TRBJ2-1; D is unclear. The germline V and J ends were trimmed by 6 bases and 9 bases, with 24 bases remaining between them. The CDR3 covers 15 residues. Germline V gene sequence: CDR1 DFQATT, CDR2 SNEGSKA (reference sequence). The CDR3 reads CSAPILGSIWGEQFF. The CDR3 DNA reads TGCAGTGCCCCGATATTAGGTTCAATATGGGGTGAGCAGTTCTTC.

This chain joins TRBV12-3 or TRBV12-4 and TRBJ1-5, with TRBD1 as a possible D gene (5 bases). Trimming shortened V by 6 bases and J by 5 bases, and 11 bases separated the two germline ends. The CDR3 totals 13 residues. The CDR3 DNA is TGTGCCAGCAGACCACAAGGGGATCAGCCCCAGCATTTT. Amino acid sequence: CASRPQGDQPQHF.

The chain combines TRBV5-5 with TRBJ2-7, with TRBD2 matching over 7 bases. Germline trimming cut 4 bases from V and 7 bases from J; bases unmatched to any gene: 14. CDR3 length: 15 amino acids. CDR1 is SGHKS, CDR2 YYEKEE, per germline (reference sequence). Here the CDR3 reads CASSMVTREAGEQYF. The CDR3 bases are TGTGCCAGCAGCATGGTGACACGGGAGGCGGGTGAGCAGTACTTC.

The chain combines TRBV6-1 with TRBJ2-5; 7 nucleotides align to TRBD2. Trimming cost V 1 base and J 2 bases; bases outside gene matches: 4. Looked up from germline, CDR1 is MNHNS and CDR2 is SASEGT. The CDR3 covers 15 residues. CDR3 nucleotide sequence: TGTGCCAGCAGTGAAGTAGGACTAGTGCAAGAGACCCAGTACTTC. Translating it yields CASSEVGLVQETQYF.

The chain uses TRBV20-1 and TRBJ2-3; a weak D match, TRBD1 (6 bases). Germline CDR1 DFQATT, CDR2 SNEGSKA (reference sequence). CDR3 length: 14 amino acids. V was pared by 3 bases and J by 1 base, with 11 bases between. CDR3 nucleotide sequence: TGCAGTGCTAGTAAGGCAGGGGGCACAGATACGCAGTATTTT. Protein product: CSASKAGGTDTQYF.

V usage is TRBV4-3 and J usage is TRBJ2-7; no definite D call. Germline CDR1 LGHNA, CDR2 YSLEER. V dropped 0 bases and J dropped 2 bases, with 23 bases sitting between them. The CDR3 runs 19 residues. The DNA for the CDR3 is TGCGCCAGCAGCCAAGACGCCCTCTCCCTTGCGGCCGAGACCTACGAGCAGTACTTC. Translation gives CASSQDALSLAAETYEQYF.

This clonotype has a handful of counts. CDR3 in amino acids: CASSRDRSQETQYF. Here the CDR3 DNA reads TGTGCCAGCAGCCGGGACAGGAGTCAAGAGACCCAGTACTTC. This chain uses TRBV9 with TRBJ2-5; the match to TRBD1 covers 8 bases. The V gene's germline CDR1 is SGDLS and CDR2 YYNGEE. V shed 4 bases and J 2 bases; nucleotides not matched to a gene: 4. This CDR3 region has 14 residues.

This clonotype turned up a few times. V usage is TRBV6-5 and J usage is TRBJ2-1, with a tentative D call TRBD1 (7 bases). This CDR3 comprises 11 residues. CDR1 and CDR2 from the germline V gene are MNHEY and SVGAGI. Trimming shortened V by 6 bases and J by 14 bases, and 14 bases separated the two germline ends. The CDR3 reads CASRRDRNEFF. CDR3 in DNA: TGTGCCAGCAGGCGGGACAGAAATGAGTTCTTC.